Sequencing of this T cell receptor (beta chain) was carried out in a study of naive and memory T cell subsets. The CDR3 runs to 14 residues. The V gene's germline CDR1 is LNHDA and CDR2 SQIVND (reference sequence). With 4 bases clipped from V and 3 bases from J, the junction kept 3 bases outside the gene matches. In this sample, this clonotype turned up a few times. An equimolar mix of two oligonucleotides served as the beta constant-region primer for TRBC1 and TRBC2. Ligated cDNA was amplified by four rounds of PCR with nested alpha and beta constant-region primers and SP2. TCRdb used MiXCR to reprocess the UMI-ligation and nested PCR reads, holding one entry per CDR3 protein. The sample contains approximately 8,100 distinct CDR3 sequences, around 28% of which appear only once.

The J gene is TRBJ2-1, the V gene TRBV19; 7 bases are shared with TRBD2. Sequencing was done on a sample of CD8+ TEMRA cells from blood. The subset denotes: effector memory re-expressing CD45RA, CD45RA+ CD27-. The TCR was taken from a human donor in good health. This CDR3 reads CASSRGGGYNEQFF. CDR3 coding DNA: TGTGCCAGTAGTAGGGGGGGAGGCTACAATGAGCAGTTCTTC.